This T cell receptor (beta chain) is drawn from a study of CD4 T cells in relation to SARS-CoV-2 and coronaviruses. The CDR3 spans 14 residues. The ends were cut back, 6 bases at V and 6 bases at J, with 17 bases in the middle. Germline assignment: CDR1 SNHLY and CDR2 FYNNEI. About this clone: Its antigen is as yet unknown.

The unexposed donors gave CD4+ T cells in about 2011-2018, prior to COVID-19. After around nine days of culture, CD4+ T cells were isolated. Measured with immunoSEQ multiplex PCR; TCRdb has only the in-frame clones, and not every one. Of approximately 21,000 clones in the sample, about 70% were seen once. The TCR comes from a human donor in good health. The genes are TRBV2 and TRBJ1-1; D gene uncertain. The sequencing sample was made of CD4+ T cells from PBMCs, cultured in vitro. The CDR3 nucleotides are TGTGCCAGCAGATTTGCCCCTACTGCGTCTGAAGCTTTCTTT. Its translation: CASRFAPTASEAFF. The full variable domain, rest sourced from reference TRBV2 and TRBJ1-1, is EPEVTQTPSHQVTQMGQEVILRCVPISNHLYFYWYRQILGQKVEFLVSFYNNEISEKSEIFDDQFSVERPDGSNFTLKIRSTKLEDSAMYFCASRFAPTASEAFFGQGTRLTVV.